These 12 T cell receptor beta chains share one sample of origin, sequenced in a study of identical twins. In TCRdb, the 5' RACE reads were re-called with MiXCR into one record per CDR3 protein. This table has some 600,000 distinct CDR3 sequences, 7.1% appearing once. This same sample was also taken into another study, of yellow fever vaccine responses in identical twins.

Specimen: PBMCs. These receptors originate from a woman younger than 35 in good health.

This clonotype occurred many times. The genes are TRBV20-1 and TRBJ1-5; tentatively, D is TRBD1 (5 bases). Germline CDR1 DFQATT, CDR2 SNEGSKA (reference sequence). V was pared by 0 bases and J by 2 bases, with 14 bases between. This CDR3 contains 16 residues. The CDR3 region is CSARDSFQGGNQPQHF. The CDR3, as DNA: TGCAGTGCTAGAGATTCCTTCCAGGGAGGCAATCAGCCCCAGCATTTT.

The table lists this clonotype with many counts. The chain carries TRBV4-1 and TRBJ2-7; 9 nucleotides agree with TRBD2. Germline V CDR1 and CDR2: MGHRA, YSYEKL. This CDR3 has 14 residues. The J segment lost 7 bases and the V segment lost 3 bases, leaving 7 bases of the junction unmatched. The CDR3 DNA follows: TGCGCCAGCAGCCATGCGGGAGGGCCTTGGGAGCAGTACTTC. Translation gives CASSHAGGPWEQYF.

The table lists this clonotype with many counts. This CDR3 reads CASSSGLVEQFF. The CDR3 DNA reads TGCGCCAGCAGCTCCGGACTAGTGGAGCAGTTCTTC. The chain uses TRBV5-1 and TRBJ2-1; 7 bases fit TRBD2. The junction had 4 bases not matched to a gene; V was cut back by 3 bases and J by 10 bases. The germline CDR1 and CDR2 sequences are SGHRS and YFSETQ. This CDR3 has 12 amino acids. Combining the CDR3 with reference TRBV5-1 and TRBJ2-1 gives the whole variable domain KAGVTQTPRYLIKTRGQQVTLSCSPISGHRSVSWYQQTPGQGLQFLFEYFSETQRNKGNFPGRFSGRQFSNSRSEMNVSTLELGDSALYLCASSSGLVEQFFGPGTRLTVL.

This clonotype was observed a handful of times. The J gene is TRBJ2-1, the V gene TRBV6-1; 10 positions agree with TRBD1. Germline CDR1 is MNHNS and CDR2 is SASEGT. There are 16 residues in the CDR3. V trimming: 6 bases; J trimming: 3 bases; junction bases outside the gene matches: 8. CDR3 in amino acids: CASSRTGTGVYNEQFF. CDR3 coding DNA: TGTGCCAGCAGCCGAACGGGGACAGGGGTCTACAATGAGCAGTTCTTC.

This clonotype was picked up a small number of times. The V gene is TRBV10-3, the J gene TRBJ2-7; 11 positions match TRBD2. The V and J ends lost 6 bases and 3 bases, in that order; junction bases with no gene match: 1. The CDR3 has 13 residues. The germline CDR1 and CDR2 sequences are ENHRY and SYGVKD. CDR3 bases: TGTGCCATCAGAGGGACTAGCGGCTACGAGCAGTACTTC. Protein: CAIRGTSGYEQYF.

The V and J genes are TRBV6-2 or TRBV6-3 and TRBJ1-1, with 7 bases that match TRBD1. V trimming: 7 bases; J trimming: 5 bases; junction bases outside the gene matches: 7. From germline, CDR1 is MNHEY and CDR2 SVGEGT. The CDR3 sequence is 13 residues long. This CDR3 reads CASKPNRGTEAFF. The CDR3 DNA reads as TGTGCCAGCAAGCCTAACAGGGGAACTGAAGCTTTCTTT.

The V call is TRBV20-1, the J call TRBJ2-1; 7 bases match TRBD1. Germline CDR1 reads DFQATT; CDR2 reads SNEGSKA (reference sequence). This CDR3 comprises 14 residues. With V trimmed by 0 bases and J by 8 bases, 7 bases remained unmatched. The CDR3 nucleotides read TGCAGTGCTAGAGACCAGACAGGGTCAGATGAGCAGTTCTTC. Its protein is CSARDQTGSDEQFF.

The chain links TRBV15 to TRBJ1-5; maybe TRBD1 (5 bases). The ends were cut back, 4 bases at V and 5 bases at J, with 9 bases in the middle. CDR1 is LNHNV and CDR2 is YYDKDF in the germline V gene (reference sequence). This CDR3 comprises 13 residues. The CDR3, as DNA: TGTGCCACCAGCACCTCAGGGTATCAGCCCCAGCATTTT. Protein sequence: CATSTSGYQPQHF.

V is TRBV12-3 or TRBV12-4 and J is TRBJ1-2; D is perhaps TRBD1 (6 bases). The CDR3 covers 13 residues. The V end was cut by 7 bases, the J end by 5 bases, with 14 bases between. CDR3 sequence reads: CASNIGGEYGYTF. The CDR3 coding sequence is TGTGCCAGCAATATAGGGGGGGAGTATGGCTACACCTTC.

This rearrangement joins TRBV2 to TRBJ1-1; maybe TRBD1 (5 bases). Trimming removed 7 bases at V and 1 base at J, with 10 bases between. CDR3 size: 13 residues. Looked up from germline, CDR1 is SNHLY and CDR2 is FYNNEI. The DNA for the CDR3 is TGTGCCAGCATACGGACACCGAACACTGAAGCTTTCTTT. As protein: CASIRTPNTEAFF.

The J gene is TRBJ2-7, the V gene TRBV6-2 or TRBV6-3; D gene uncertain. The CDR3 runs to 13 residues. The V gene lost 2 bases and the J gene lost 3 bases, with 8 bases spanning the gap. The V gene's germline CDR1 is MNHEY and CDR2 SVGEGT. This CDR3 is CASSYDTYYEQYF. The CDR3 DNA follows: TGTGCCAGCAGTTACGACACGTACTACGAGCAGTACTTC.

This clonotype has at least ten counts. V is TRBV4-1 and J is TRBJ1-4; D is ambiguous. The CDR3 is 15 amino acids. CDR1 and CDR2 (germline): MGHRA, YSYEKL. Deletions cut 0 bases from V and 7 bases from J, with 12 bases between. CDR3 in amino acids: CASSQERSEGEKLFF. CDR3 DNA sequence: TGCGCCAGCAGCCAAGAAAGGTCCGAGGGTGAAAAACTGTTTTTT.